Listed below are T cell receptor beta chains from one sample, sequenced in a study of cytomegalovirus exposure and HLA in healthy donors. Profiling relied on immunoSEQ multiplex PCR, and the TCRdb table lists in-frame clones only, not all of them. The sample has 80,000 to 95,000 clones; over 85% are singletons. Sequenced input: PBMCs. The receptors derive from a woman aged 25-40 years in good health and CMV-seropositive. The CDR3 runs from the conserved cysteine through the conserved F or W. The D gene is left open where the match is weak. Clone size appears in some rows only: once, few, many, or a class for an expanded clone.

abundance	v_gene	d_gene	j_gene	CDR3aa	CDR3nt
.	TRBV29-1	.	TRBJ1-2	CSVEDRGRGYTF	TGCAGCGTTGAAGACAGGGGACGTGGCTACACCTTC
few	TRBV7-2	.	TRBJ2-6	CASSFAGANVLTF	TGTGCCAGCAGCTTCGCTGGGGCCAACGTCCTGACTTTC
.	TRBV28	TRBD2	TRBJ2-1	CASSPREGGPHNEQFF	TGTGCCAGCAGCCCGAGGGAGGGAGGGCCGCACAATGAGCAGTTCTTC
.	TRBV11-2	TRBD1	TRBJ2-1	CASSPGRTGLSYNEQFF	TGTGCCAGCAGCCCAGGGAGGACAGGGCTCTCCTACAATGAGCAGTTCTTC
.	TRBV7-9	TRBD1	TRBJ2-7	CASSTTGTGRYEQYF	TGTGCCAGCAGCACCACCGGGACAGGGAGGTACGAGCAGTACTTC
.	TRBV7-2	TRBD1	TRBJ2-2	CASRQGANTGELFF	TGTGCCAGCAGGCAGGGGGCAAACACCGGGGAGCTGTTTTTT
.	TRBV5-1	TRBD1	TRBJ2-7	CASSPAQGISYEQYF	TGCGCCAGCAGCCCCGCACAGGGGATTTCCTACGAGCAGTACTTC
.	TRBV4-1	TRBD2	TRBJ2-2	CASSQGVAGALTGELFF	TGCGCCAGCAGCCAAGGCGTGGCGGGAGCGCTCACCGGGGAGCTGTTTTTT
.	TRBV28	TRBD2	TRBJ2-7	CASSSWGVGTGTSTYEQYF	TGTGCCAGCAGCTCATGGGGCGTGGGGACCGGGACTAGCACCTACGAGCAGTACTTC
.	TRBV6-1	TRBD2	TRBJ2-1	CASRRTRGAYNEQFF	TGTGCCAGCAGACGGACTAGAGGTGCCTACAATGAGCAGTTCTTC
.	TRBV9	TRBD1	TRBJ2-7	CASSVGTGGVEQYF	TGTGCCAGCAGCGTAGGGACAGGGGGCGTCGAGCAGTACTTC
.	TRBV12-5	.	TRBJ2-1	CASGLVITRTEKNEQFF	TGTGCTAGTGGTTTGGTGATCACAAGGACAGAGAAAAATGAGCAGTTCTTC
.	TRBV5-4	.	TRBJ2-7	CATNSRDKTYEQYF	TGTGCCACAAACTCCCGGGACAAGACCTACGAGCAGTACTTC
.	TRBV6-6	.	TRBJ2-2	CASSYSSGGELFF	TGTGCCAGCAGTTACTCGAGCGGCGGGGAGCTGTTTTTT
.	TRBV19	TRBD1	TRBJ1-2	CASSPSDREGYTF	TGTGCCAGTAGCCCCTCAGACAGGGAGGGCTACACCTTC
.	TRBV6-5	.	TRBJ2-7	CASSQRGFPHEQYF	TGTGCCAGCAGTCAACGGGGTTTTCCCCACGAGCAGTACTTC
.	TRBV2	TRBD1	TRBJ2-7	CASRSQGAGDEQYF	TGTGCCAGCCGCTCACAGGGGGCTGGTGACGAGCAGTACTTC
.	TRBV21-1	.	TRBJ1-2	CASSKESGDSPSGYTF	TGTGCCAGCAGCAAAGAATCGGGGGACAGTCCGAGTGGCTACACCTTC
.	TRBV5-1	.	TRBJ1-4	CASQGGFREKLFF	TGCGCCAGTCAGGGTGGCTTCCGAGAAAAACTGTTTTTT
.	TRBV11-2	.	TRBJ2-1	CASSFRKDKYNEQFF	TGTGCCAGCAGCTTTCGAAAAGACAAGTACAATGAGCAGTTCTTC
.	TRBV28	.	TRBJ1-4	CASSPAGRFKYVEKLFF	TGTGCCAGCAGTCCTGCAGGTCGGTTTAAGTATGTTGAAAAACTGTTTTTT
.	TRBV27	TRBD1	TRBJ1-5	CASSLNDRGHQPQHF	TGTGCCAGCAGTTTGAACGACAGGGGGCATCAGCCCCAGCATTTT
.	TRBV6-1	.	TRBJ2-4	CASSQGNLGNIQYF	TGTGCCAGCAGTCAGGGGAACCTGGGAAACATTCAGTACTTC
.	TRBV10-3	.	TRBJ2-3	CAISESFRADTQYF	TGTGCCATCAGTGAGTCTTTCCGGGCAGATACGCAGTATTTT
.	TRBV10-3	.	TRBJ1-5	CAISESDRGNQPQHF	TGTGCCATCAGTGAGTCGGATAGGGGTAATCAGCCCCAGCATTTT
.	TRBV10-3	TRBD2	TRBJ2-7	CAISEGAGGGYEQYF	TGTGCCATCAGTGAGGGAGCGGGAGGGGGCTACGAGCAGTACTTC
.	TRBV6-5	.	TRBJ2-7	CASSSGATNYEQYF	TGTGCCAGCAGTAGCGGCGCCACCAATTACGAGCAGTACTTC
.	TRBV30	TRBD2	TRBJ2-7	CAWSRLAGGWDEQYF	TGTGCCTGGAGCAGACTAGCGGGAGGGTGGGACGAGCAGTACTTC
.	TRBV4-1	.	TRBJ1-2	CASSQVMAGYGYTF	TGCGCCAGCAGCCAAGTCATGGCAGGTTATGGCTACACCTTC
.	TRBV29-1	.	TRBJ1-1	CSAGGMNTEAFF	TGCAGCGCGGGGGGGATGAACACTGAAGCTTTCTTT
.	TRBV7-9	.	TRBJ2-5	CASSLWWGEETQYF	TGTGCCAGCAGCTTATGGTGGGGAGAGGAGACCCAGTACTTC
.	TRBV27	.	TRBJ2-5	CASTWGEAQYF	TGTGCCAGCACCTGGGGAGAGGCCCAGTACTTC
.	TRBV2	.	TRBJ2-4	CASSPQAGSKNIQYF	TGTGCCAGCAGCCCACAGGCAGGCAGCAAAAACATTCAGTACTTC
.	TRBV10-3	TRBD1	TRBJ1-2	CAITATGDYGYTF	TGTGCCATCACTGCAACAGGGGACTATGGCTACACCTTC
.	TRBV10-1	TRBD1	TRBJ2-4	CARGNSGTGAPAKNIQYF	TGCGCCAGGGGGAACTCCGGGACAGGGGCTCCAGCCAAAAACATTCAGTACTTC
.	TRBV4-3	TRBD1	TRBJ2-7	CASSQEARGNSYEQYF	TGCGCCAGCAGCCAAGAGGCCAGGGGGAACTCCTACGAGCAGTACTTC
.	TRBV10-3	.	TRBJ2-3	CAISESVAKGTGTDTQYF	TGTGCCATCAGTGAGTCGGTAGCGAAGGGAACAGGCACAGATACGCAGTATTTT
.	TRBV5-6	.	TRBJ2-7	CASSLAESSYEQYF	TGTGCCAGCAGCTTGGCCGAGAGCTCCTACGAGCAGTACTTC
.	TRBV6-5	.	TRBJ2-1	CASRYGAGNEQFF	TGTGCCAGCAGGTATGGGGCGGGGAATGAGCAGTTCTTC
.	TRBV19	TRBD2	TRBJ2-3	CASSRRARAGGRTDTQYF	TGTGCCAGTAGCAGAAGGGCGCGAGCGGGAGGGCGCACAGATACGCAGTATTTT
.	TRBV2	TRBD1	TRBJ1-5	CASSWDRGFNQPQHF	TGTGCCAGCAGTTGGGACAGGGGCTTTAATCAGCCCCAGCATTTT
.	TRBV30	.	TRBJ2-3	CAWSPKGGTDTQYF	TGTGCCTGGAGTCCGAAGGGGGGCACAGATACGCAGTATTTT
.	TRBV5-1	TRBD2	TRBJ2-1	CASSLEEGGPYNEQFF	TGCGCCAGCAGCTTGGAAGAGGGAGGGCCGTACAATGAGCAGTTCTTC
.	TRBV7-2	.	TRBJ2-7	CASSLDPGTDEQYF	TGTGCCAGCAGCTTAGATCCGGGAACAGACGAGCAGTACTTC
once	TRBV10-2	TRBD2	TRBJ2-7	CASSPTSGRLEQYF	TGCGCCAGCAGCCCGACTAGCGGGAGGCTTGAGCAGTACTTC
.	TRBV30	TRBD2	TRBJ2-5	CAWSIGTSGGETQYF	TGTGCCTGGAGTATAGGGACTAGCGGGGGGGAGACCCAGTACTTC
.	TRBV18	.	TRBJ1-2	CASSQQGNYGYTF	TGTGCCAGCTCTCAGCAGGGTAACTATGGCTACACCTTC
.	TRBV27	TRBD2	TRBJ2-1	CASSLLREESEQFF	TGTGCCAGCAGTTTATTGCGGGAGGAGAGTGAGCAGTTCTTC